Described below is a single TCR beta chain sequence and its context. The data were produced by immunoSEQ multiplex PCR, yet TCRdb's version contains in-frame clones alone and is incomplete. The sample yields about 82,000 clones, approximately 89% seen once. This sample is drawn from a study of OX40 agonist ivuxolimab in advanced cancers. Study information: A diagnosis of hepatocellular carcinoma, melanoma, renal cell or head and neck cancer was present in dose-escalation patients.

Looked up from germline, CDR1 is ENHRY and CDR2 is SYGVKD. This CDR3 has 12 residues. J gave up 3 bases and V 7 bases, and 2 bases lay outside the gene matches. Sequencing used CD4+ or CD8+ T cells sorted from blood, obtained in a trial of the OX40 agonist ivuxolimab. The chain couples TRBV10-3 to TRBJ1-2; TRBD1 matches at 7 bases. The sequence was obtained from an adult with an advanced solid tumor such as melanoma, head and neck, liver or kidney cancer. The CDR3, as DNA: TGTGCCATCAAAGGGGGCGACTATGGCTACACCTTC. It encodes CAIKGGDYGYTF.